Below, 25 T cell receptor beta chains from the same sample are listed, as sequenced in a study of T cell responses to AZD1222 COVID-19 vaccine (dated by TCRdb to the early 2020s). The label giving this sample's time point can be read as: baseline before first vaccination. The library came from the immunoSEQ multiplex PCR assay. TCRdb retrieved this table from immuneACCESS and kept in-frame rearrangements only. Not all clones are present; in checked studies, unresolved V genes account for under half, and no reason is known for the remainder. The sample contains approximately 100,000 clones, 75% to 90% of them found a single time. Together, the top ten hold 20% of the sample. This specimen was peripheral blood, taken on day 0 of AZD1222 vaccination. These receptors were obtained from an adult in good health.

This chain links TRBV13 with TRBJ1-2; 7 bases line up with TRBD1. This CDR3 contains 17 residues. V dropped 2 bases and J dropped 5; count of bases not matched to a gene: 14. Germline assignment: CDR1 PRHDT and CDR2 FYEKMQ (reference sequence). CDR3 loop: CASSLSGTVPSSYGYTF. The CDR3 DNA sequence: TGTGCCAGCAGCTTAAGTGGGACAGTGCCCAGCTCATATGGCTACACCTTC.

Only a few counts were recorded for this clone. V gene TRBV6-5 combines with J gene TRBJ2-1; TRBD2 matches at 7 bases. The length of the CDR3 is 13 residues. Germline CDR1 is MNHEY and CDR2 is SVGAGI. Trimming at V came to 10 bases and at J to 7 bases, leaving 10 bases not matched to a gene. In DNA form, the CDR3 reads TGTGCCACGACCCGGGGCGGGGGAAATGAGCAGTTCTTC. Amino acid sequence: CATTRGGGNEQFF.

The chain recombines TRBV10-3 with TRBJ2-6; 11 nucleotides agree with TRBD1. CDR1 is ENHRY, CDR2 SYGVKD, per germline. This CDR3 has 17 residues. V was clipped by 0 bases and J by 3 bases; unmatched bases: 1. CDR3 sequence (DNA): TGTGCCATCAGTGAGTCGGGACAGGGGGTTGGGGCCAACGTCCTGACTTTC. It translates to CAISESGQGVGANVLTF.

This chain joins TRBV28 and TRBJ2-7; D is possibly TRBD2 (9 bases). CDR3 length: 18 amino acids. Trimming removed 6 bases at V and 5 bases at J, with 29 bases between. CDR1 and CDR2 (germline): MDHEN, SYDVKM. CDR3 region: CASRLGQGLGLAYHEQYF. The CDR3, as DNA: TGTGCCAGCAGACTCGGACAGGGACTGGGACTAGCATACCACGAGCAGTACTTC.

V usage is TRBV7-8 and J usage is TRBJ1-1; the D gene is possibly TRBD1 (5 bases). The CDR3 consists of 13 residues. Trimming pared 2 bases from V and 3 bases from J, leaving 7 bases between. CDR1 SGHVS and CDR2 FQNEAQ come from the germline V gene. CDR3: CASSLMGDTEAFF. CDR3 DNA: TGTGCCAGCAGCTTAATGGGGGACACTGAAGCTTTCTTT.

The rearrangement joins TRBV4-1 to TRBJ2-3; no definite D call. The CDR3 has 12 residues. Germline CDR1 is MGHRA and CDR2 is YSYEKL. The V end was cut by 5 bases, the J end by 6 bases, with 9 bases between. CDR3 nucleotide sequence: TGCGCCAGCAGCAAGACATTGGATACGCAGTATTTT. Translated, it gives CASSKTLDTQYF.

As DNA, the CDR3 is TGTGCCAGCAGCACTTTAGCGAGCGGCTACACCTTC. Translation: CASSTLASGYTF. V gene TRBV6-2 or TRBV6-3 combines with J gene TRBJ1-2; D uncertain. V dropped 6 bases and J dropped 8 bases, with 13 bases sitting between them. Germline loops: CDR1 MNHEY, CDR2 SVGEGT. This CDR3 region has 12 residues.

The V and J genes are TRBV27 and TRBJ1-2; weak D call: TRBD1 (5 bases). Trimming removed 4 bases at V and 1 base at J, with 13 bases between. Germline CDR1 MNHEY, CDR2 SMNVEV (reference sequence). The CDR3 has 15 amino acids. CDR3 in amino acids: CASSSRGGYNYGYTF. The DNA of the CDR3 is TGTGCCAGCAGTTCCCGGGGGGGGTATAACTATGGCTACACCTTC.

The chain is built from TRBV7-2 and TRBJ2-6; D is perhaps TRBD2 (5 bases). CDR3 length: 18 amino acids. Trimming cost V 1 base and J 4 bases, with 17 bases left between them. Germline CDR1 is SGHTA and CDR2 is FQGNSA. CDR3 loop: CASSLDSMGARGANVLTF. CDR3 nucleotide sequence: TGTGCCAGCAGCTTAGATAGTATGGGAGCCCGAGGGGCCAACGTCCTGACTTTC.

The CDR3 nucleotides read TGCGCCAGCAGCCAACAGGAAATCTCCTATAATTCACCCCTCCACTTT. It encodes CASSQQEISYNSPLHF. V gene TRBV5-1 combines with J gene TRBJ1-6; perhaps TRBD1 as D (5 bases). Germline V lookup: CDR1 SGHRS, CDR2 YFSETQ. V was trimmed by 4 bases and J by 0 bases, leaving 11 bases between them. The CDR3 is made up of 16 amino acids.

The CDR3 loop reads CASSSRAALNTGELFF. The CDR3 nucleotides are TGTGCCAGCAGCTCCAGGGCCGCACTCAACACCGGGGAGCTGTTTTTT. V gene TRBV7-9 combines with J gene TRBJ2-2; perhaps TRBD1 as D (5 bases). With 4 bases removed from V and 2 bases from J, the gap between germline ends came to 14 bases. This CDR3 has 16 amino acids. CDR1 and CDR2 from the germline V gene are SEHNR and FQNEAQ (reference sequence). Using reference TRBV7-9 and TRBJ2-2 for the parts outside the CDR3, the full variable domain is DTGVSQNPRHKITKRGQNVTFRCDPISEHNRLYWYRQTLGQGPEFLTYFQNEAQLEKSRLLSDRFSAERPKGSFSTLEIQRTEQGDSAMYLCASSSRAALNTGELFFGEGSRLTVL.

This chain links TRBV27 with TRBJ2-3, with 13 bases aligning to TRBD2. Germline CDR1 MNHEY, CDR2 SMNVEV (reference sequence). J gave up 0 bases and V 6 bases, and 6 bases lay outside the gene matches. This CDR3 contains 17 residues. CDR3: CASRFGTSGTSTDTQYF. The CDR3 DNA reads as TGTGCCAGCAGGTTTGGGACTAGCGGGACTAGCACAGATACGCAGTATTTT.

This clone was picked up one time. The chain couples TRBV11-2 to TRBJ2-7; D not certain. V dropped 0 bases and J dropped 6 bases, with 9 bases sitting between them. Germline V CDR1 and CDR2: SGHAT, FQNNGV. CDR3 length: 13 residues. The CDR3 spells CASSLDWAGEQYF. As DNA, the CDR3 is TGTGCCAGCAGCTTAGATTGGGCCGGCGAGCAGTACTTC.

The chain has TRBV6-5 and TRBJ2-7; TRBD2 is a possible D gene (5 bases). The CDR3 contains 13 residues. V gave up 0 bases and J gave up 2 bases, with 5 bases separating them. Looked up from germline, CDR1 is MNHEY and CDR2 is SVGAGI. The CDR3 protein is CASSYSTTYEQYF. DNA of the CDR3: TGTGCCAGCAGTTACTCGACTACCTACGAGCAGTACTTC.

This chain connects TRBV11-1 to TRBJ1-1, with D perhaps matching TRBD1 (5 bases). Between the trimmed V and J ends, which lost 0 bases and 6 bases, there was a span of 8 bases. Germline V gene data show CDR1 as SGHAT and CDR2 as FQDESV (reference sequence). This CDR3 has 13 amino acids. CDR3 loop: CASSLAGHSEAFF. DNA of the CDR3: TGTGCCAGCAGCTTAGCAGGACACTCTGAAGCTTTCTTT.

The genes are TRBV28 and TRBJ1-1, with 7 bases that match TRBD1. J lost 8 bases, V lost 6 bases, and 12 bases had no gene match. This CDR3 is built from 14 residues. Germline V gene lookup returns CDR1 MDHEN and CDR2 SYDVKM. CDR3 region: CASRNRQGKTEAFF. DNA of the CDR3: TGTGCCAGCAGAAATCGACAGGGTAAGACCGAAGCTTTCTTT.

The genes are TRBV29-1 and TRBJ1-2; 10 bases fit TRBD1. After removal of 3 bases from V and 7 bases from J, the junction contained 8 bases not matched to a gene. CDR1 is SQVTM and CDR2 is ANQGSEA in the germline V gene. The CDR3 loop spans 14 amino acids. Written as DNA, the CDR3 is TGCAGCGTTGACTGGACAGGGGGTATGACTGGCTACACCTTC. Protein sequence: CSVDWTGGMTGYTF.

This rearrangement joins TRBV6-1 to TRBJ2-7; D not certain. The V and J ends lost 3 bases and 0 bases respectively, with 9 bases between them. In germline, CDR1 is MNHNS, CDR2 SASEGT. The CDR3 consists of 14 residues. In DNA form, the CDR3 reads TGTGCCAGCAGTGAGATGGCCAGCTCCTACGAGCAGTACTTC. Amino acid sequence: CASSEMASSYEQYF.

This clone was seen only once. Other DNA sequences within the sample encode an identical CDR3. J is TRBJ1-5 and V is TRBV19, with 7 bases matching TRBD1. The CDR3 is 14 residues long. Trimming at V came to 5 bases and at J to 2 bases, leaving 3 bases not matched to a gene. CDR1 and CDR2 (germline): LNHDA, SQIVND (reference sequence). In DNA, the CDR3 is TGTGCCAGTAGTTACGGGACAGGCAATCAGCCCCAGCATTTT. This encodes CASSYGTGNQPQHF.

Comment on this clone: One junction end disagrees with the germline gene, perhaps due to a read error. The DNA for the CDR3 is TGTGCCAGCTCATCGGACGGCTCCCACGAGCAGTACTTC. Translated, it gives CASSSDGSHEQYF. The chain uses TRBV18 and TRBJ2-7; D uncertain. Looked up from germline, CDR1 is KGHSH and CDR2 is LQKENI. The CDR3 is made up of 13 amino acids.

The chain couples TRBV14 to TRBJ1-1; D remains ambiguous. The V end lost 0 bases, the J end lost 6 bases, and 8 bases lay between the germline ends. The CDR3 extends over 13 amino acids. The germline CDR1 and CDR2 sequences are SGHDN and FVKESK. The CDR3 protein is CASSQDLVAEAFF. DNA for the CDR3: TGTGCCAGCAGCCAAGATCTGGTGGCTGAAGCTTTCTTT.

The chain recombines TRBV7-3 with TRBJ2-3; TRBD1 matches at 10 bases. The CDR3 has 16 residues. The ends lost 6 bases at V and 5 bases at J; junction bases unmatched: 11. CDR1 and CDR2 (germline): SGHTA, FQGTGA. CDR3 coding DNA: TGTGCCAGCAGTCGAGACAGGACAGGGGGGATAGATACGCAGTATTTT. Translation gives CASSRDRTGGIDTQYF.

CDR3 in DNA: TGTGCCATCAGACCCACAGGGGGAGGTGGAAACACCATATATTTT. Its protein is CAIRPTGGGGNTIYF. The V and J genes are TRBV10-3 and TRBJ1-3; 8 nucleotides match TRBD1. Trimming took 6 bases from V and 3 from J; bases not matched to a gene: 7. Looked up from germline, CDR1 is ENHRY and CDR2 is SYGVKD. This CDR3 has 15 amino acids.

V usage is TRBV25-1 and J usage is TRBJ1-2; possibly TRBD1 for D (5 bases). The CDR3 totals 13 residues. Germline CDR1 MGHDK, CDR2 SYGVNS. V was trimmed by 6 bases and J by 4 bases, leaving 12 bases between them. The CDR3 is CASSGTDAYGYTF. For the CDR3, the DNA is TGTGCCAGCAGCGGGACGGATGCCTATGGCTACACCTTC.

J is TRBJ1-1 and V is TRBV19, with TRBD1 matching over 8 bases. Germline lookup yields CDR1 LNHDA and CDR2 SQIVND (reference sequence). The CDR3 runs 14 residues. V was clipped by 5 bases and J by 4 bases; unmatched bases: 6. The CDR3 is CASSPSDRVTEAFF. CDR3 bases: TGTGCCAGTAGTCCATCGGACAGGGTCACTGAAGCTTTCTTT.